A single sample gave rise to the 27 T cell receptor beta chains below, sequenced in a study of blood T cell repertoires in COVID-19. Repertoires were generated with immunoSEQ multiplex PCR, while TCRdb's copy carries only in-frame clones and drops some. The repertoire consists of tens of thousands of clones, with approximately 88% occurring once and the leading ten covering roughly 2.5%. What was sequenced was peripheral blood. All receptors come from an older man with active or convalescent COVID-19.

DNA for the CDR3: TGTGCCAGCAACCGGGACAGGGGTGCCTACGAGCAGTACTTC. Amino acid sequence: CASNRDRGAYEQYF. The chain joins TRBV2 to TRBJ2-7; TRBD1 aligns across 10 bases. Germline CDR1 is SNHLY and CDR2 is FYNNEI. The CDR3 is 14 residues long. With 7 bases clipped from V and 2 bases from J, the junction kept 5 bases outside the gene matches.

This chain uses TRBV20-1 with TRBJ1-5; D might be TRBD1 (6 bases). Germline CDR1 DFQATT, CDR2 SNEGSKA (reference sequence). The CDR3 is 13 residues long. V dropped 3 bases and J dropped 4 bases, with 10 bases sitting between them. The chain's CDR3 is CSASPGDNQPQHF. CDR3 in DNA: TGCAGTGCTAGTCCAGGGGATAATCAGCCCCAGCATTTT.

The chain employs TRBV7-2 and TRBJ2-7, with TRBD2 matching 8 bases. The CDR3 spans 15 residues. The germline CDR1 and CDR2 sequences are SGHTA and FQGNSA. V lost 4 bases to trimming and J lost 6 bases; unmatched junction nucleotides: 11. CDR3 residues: CASSWASGFPSEQYF. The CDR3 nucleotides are TGTGCCAGCAGCTGGGCTAGCGGGTTCCCTTCCGAGCAGTACTTC.

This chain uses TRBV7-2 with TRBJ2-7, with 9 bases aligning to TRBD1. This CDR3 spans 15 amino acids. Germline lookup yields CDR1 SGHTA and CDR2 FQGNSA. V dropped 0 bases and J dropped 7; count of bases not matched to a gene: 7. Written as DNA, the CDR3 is TGTGCCAGCAGCTTAGCAACAGGGGGCCTTGAAGAGCAGTACTTC. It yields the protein CASSLATGGLEEQYF.

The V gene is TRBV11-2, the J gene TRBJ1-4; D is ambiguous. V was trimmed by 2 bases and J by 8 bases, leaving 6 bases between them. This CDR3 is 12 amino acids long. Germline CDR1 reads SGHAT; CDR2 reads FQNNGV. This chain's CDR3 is CASSLQAEKLFF. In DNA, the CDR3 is TGTGCCAGCAGCTTACAGGCGGAAAAACTGTTTTTT.

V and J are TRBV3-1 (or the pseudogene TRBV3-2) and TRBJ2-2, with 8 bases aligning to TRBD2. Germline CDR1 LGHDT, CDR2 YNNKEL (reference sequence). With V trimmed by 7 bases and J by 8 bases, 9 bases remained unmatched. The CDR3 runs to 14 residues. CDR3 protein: CASTPPLAGGELFF. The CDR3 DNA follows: TGTGCCAGCACCCCCCCTCTAGCGGGTGGGGAGCTGTTTTTT.

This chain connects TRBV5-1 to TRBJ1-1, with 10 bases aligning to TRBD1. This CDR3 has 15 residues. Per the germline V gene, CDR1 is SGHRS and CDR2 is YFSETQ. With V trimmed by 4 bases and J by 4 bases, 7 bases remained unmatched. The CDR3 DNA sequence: TGCGCCAGCAGCGGGGACAGGGGCGAGGTCACTGAAGCTTTCTTT. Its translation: CASSGDRGEVTEAFF.

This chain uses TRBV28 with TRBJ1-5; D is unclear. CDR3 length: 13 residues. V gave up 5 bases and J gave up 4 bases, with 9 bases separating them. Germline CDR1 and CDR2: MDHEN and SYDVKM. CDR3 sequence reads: CASSNTGNQPQHF. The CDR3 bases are TGTGCCAGCAGTAACACGGGGAATCAGCCCCAGCATTTT.

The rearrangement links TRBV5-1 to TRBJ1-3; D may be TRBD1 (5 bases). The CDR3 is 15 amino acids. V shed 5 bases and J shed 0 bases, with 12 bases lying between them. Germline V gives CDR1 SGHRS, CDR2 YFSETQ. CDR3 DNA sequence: TGCGCCAGCAGTCGGAGGGGACTCTCTGGAAACACCATATATTTT. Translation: CASSRRGLSGNTIYF.

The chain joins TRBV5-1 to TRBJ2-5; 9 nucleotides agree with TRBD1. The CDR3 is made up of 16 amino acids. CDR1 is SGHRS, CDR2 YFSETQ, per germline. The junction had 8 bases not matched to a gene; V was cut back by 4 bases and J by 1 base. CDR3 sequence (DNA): TGCGCCAGCAGCGTAGGGACAGGGTTTTTCCAAGAGACCCAGTACTTC. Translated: CASSVGTGFFQETQYF. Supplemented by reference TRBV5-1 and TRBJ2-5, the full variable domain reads KAGVTQTPRYLIKTRGQQVTLSCSPISGHRSVSWYQQTPGQGLQFLFEYFSETQRNKGNFPGRFSGRQFSNSRSEMNVSTLELGDSALYLCASSVGTGFFQETQYFGPGTRLLVL.

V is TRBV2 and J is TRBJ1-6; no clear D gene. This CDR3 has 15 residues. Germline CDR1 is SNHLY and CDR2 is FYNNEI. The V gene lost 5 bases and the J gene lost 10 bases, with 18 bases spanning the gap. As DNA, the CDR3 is TGTGCCAGCAGTCTCGGAGGAGGTGAAAAATCACCCCTCCACTTT. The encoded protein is CASSLGGGEKSPLHF. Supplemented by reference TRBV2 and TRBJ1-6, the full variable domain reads EPEVTQTPSHQVTQMGQEVILRCVPISNHLYFYWYRQILGQKVEFLVSFYNNEISEKSEIFDDQFSVERPDGSNFTLKIRSTKLEDSAMYFCASSLGGGEKSPLHFGNGTRLTVT.

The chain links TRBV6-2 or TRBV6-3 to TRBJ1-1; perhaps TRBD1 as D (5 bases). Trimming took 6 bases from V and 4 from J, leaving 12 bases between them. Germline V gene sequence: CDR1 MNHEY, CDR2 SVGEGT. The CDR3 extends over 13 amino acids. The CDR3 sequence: CASSMTDTTEAFF. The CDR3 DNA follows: TGTGCCAGCAGCATGACAGATACCACTGAAGCTTTCTTT.

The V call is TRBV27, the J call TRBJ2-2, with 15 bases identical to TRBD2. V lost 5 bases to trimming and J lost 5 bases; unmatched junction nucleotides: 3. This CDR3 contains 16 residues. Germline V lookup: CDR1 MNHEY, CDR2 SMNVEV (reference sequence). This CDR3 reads CASSPGTSGRTGELFF. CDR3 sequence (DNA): TGTGCCAGCAGTCCAGGGACTAGCGGGAGGACCGGGGAGCTGTTTTTT.

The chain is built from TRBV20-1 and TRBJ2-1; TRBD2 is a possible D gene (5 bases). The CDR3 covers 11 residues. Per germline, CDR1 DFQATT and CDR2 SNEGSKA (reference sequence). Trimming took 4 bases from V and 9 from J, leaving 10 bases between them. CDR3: CSATTRAEQFF. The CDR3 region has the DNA TGCAGTGCTACTACTAGGGCTGAGCAGTTCTTC.

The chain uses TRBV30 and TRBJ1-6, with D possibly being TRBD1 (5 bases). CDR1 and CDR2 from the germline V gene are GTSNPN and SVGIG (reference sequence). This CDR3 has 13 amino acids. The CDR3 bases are TGTGACGTACGGTGGCAGGGAAATTCACCCCTCCACTTT. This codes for CDVRWQGNSPLHF. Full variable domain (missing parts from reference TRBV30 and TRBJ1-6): SQTIHQWPATLVQPVGSPLSLECTVEGTSNPNLYWYRQAAGRGLQLLFYSVGIGQISSEVPQNLSASRPQDRQFILSSKKLLLSDSGFYLCDVRWQGNSPLHFGNGTRLTVT.

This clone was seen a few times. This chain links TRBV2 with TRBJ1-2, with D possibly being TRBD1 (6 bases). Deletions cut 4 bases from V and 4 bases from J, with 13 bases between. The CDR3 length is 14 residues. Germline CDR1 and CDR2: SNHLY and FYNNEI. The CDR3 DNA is TGTGCCAGCAGTGGCCTGCTAGGGGGCTATGGCTACACCTTC. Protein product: CASSGLLGGYGYTF.

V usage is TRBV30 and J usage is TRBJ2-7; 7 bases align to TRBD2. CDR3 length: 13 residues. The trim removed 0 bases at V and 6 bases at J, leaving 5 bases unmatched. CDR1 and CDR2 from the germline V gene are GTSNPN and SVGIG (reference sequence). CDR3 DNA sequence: TGTGCCTGGAGTGTACGCGGGAGAGGCGAGCAGTACTTC. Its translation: CAWSVRGRGEQYF.

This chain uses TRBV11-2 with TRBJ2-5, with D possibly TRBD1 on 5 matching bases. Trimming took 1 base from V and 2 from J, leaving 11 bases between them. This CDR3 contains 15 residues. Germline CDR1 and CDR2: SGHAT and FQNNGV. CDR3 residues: CASSLVRQGQETQYF. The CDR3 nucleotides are TGTGCCAGCAGCTTAGTACGTCAGGGACAAGAGACCCAGTACTTC.

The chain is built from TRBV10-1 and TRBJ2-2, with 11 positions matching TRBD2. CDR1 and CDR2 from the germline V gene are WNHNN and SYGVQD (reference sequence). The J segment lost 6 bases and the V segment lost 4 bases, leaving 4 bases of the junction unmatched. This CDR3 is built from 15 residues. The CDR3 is CASSALAGAPGELFF. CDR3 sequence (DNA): TGCGCCAGCAGTGCACTAGCGGGAGCTCCCGGGGAGCTGTTTTTT.

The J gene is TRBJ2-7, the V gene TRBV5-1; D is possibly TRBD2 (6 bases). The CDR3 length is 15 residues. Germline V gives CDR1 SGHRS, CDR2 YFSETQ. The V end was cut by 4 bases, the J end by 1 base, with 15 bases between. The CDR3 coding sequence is TGCGCCAGCAGCCCGGGCGGAGGGAGGTCCTACGAGCAGTACTTC. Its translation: CASSPGGGRSYEQYF.

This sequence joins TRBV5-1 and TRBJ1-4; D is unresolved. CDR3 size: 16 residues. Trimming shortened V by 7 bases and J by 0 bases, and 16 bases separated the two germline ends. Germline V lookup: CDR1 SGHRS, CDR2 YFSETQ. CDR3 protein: CASSPAGRATNEKLFF. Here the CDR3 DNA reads TGCGCCAGCTCCCCTGCGGGTAGGGCAACTAATGAAAAACTGTTTTTT.

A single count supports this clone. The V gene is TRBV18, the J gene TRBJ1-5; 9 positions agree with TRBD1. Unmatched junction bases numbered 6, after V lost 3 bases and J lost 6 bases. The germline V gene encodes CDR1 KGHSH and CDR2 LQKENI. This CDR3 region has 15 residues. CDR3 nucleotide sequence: TGTGCCAGCTCACCTGGGACAGGGTCTAGTCAGCCCCAGCATTTT. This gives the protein CASSPGTGSSQPQHF. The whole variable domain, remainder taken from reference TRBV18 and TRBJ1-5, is NAGVMQNPRHLVRRRGQEARLRCSPMKGHSHVYWYRQLPEEGLKFMVYLQKENIIDESGMPKERFSAEFPKEGPSILRIQQVVRGDSAAYFCASSPGTGSSQPQHFGDGTRLSIL.

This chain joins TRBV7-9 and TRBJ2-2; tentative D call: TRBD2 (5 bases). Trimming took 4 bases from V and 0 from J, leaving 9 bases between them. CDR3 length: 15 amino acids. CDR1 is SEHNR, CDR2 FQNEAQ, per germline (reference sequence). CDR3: CASSSGGSNTGELFF. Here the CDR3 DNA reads TGTGCCAGCAGCTCTGGAGGATCGAACACCGGGGAGCTGTTTTTT.

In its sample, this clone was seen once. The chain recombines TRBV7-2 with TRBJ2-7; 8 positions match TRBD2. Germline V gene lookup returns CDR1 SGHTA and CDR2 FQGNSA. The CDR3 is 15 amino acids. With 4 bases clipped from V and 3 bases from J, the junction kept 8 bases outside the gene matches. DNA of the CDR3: TGTGCCAGCAGCTATCTGGCGGGGGGCCTCTACGAGCAGTACTTC. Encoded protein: CASSYLAGGLYEQYF.

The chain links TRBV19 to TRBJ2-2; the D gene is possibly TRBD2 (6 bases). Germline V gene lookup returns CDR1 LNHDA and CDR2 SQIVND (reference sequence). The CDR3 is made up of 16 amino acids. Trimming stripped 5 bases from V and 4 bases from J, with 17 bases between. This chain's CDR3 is CASSPPGLRITGELFF. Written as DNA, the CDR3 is TGTGCCAGTAGTCCGCCGGGACTCAGAATCACCGGGGAGCTGTTTTTT.

The CDR3 loop reads CASSFLPGNTEAFF. CDR3 in DNA: TGTGCCAGCAGCTTTCTCCCAGGGAACACTGAAGCTTTCTTT. The chain joins TRBV7-8 to TRBJ1-1; D is unresolved. Germline V gene lookup returns CDR1 SGHVS and CDR2 FQNEAQ. V was clipped by 3 bases and J by 1 base, with 9 bases between them. The CDR3 runs 14 residues.

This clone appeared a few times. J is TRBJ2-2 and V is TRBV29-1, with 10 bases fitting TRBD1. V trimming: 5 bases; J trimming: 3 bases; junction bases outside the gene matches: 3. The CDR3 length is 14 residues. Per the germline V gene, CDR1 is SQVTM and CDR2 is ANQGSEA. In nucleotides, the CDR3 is TGCAGCGTTCCGGGACAGGGGTACACCGGGGAGCTGTTTTTT. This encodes CSVPGQGYTGELFF.